This T cell receptor (beta chain) originates from a study of spatial heterogeneity in lung cancer. Study-level points and caveats: Follow-up blood showed ubiquitous expanded tumor TCRs less than blood at resection did.

TCR cDNA molecules each carried a unique molecular identifier. MiXCR was run by TCRdb on the 5' RACE reads, yielding one entry per CDR3 protein. Seen here are tens of thousands of distinct CDR3 sequences, over 6% observed once, and the top ten hold 14%. The time point denotes: sample taken at primary tumor resection. Whole RNA, which was extracted from tumor, nontumor lung tissue or frozen PBMC, was sequenced without any cell sorting. At least ten counts were recorded for this clonotype. Its antigen is not known. CDR3 length: 16 amino acids. V lost 2 bases, J lost 6 bases, and 9 bases stayed unmatched. Germline V CDR1 and CDR2: KGHDR, SFDVKD.

Sample: PBMCs, taken at surgery. The J gene is TRBJ2-1, the V gene TRBV24-1; the match to TRBD2 covers 7 bases. The TCR originated in a male donor with early-stage non-small cell lung cancer. The CDR3 here is CATSDYRAGEINEQFF. The CDR3 nucleotides are TGTGCCACCAGTGATTATAGGGCGGGAGAGATCAATGAGCAGTTCTTC.